This TCR beta chain was obtained from a study of shared clonotypes between healthy human individuals. Per the study methods: Because ImmunoSEQ provided only junction sequences with no quality scores, the filtering differed. The repertoire was sequenced with immunoSEQ multiplex PCR; TCRdb's copy has only in-frame clones and lacks some. The V and J calls and the clone size are those of that table, but D and trimming were determined from the DNA. This sample carries some 2,000,000 clones, 85% to 95% of them seen once, and the ten largest clones take under 0.15%. The sample was naive CD4+ T cells sorted from blood. Documented subset: CD45RA+ positively selected. The clonotype comes from a man between 18 and 35 years old in good health.

CDR3 coding DNA: TGTGCCAGCAGTGACAGGGCTGCCGGAAACACCATATATTTT. It encodes CASSDRAAGNTIYF. J is TRBJ1-3 and V is TRBV25-1; perhaps TRBD1 as D (5 bases). CDR3 size: 14 residues. Germline V CDR1 and CDR2: MGHDK, SYGVNS. The V gene lost 3 bases and the J gene lost 4 bases, with 10 bases spanning the gap.